The 25 T cell receptor beta chains presented below share a single source sample, sequenced in a study of spatial heterogeneity in lung cancer. Broader study findings: Within tumors, counts of expanded alpha and beta TCRs tracked tumor mutation counts.

As for time point: sample taken at primary tumor resection. For these receptors, no antigen is known. From the 5' RACE reads, TCRdb called clonotypes with MiXCR, one entry per CDR3 protein. This table has approximately 94,000 distinct CDR3 sequences, around 4.3% appearing once. The sample was lung tumor tissue, taken at surgery. Receptor source: a male donor with early-stage non-small cell lung cancer.

At least ten counts were recorded for this clonotype. The chain is built from TRBV2 and TRBJ2-5; D ambiguous. V was shortened by 10 bases and J by 1 base, with 19 bases between the two germline ends. The V gene's germline CDR1 is SNHLY and CDR2 FYNNEI. The CDR3 loop spans 15 amino acids. The CDR3 is CATKVEVHSQETQYF. The CDR3 DNA follows: TGTGCCACAAAAGTCGAGGTGCACAGCCAAGAGACCCAGTACTTC.

This rearrangement joins TRBV5-1 to TRBJ2-7, with 10 bases aligning to TRBD2. Germline-derived CDR1 and CDR2 are SGHRS and YFSETQ. CDR3 length equals 15 residues. V shed 4 bases and J 3 bases; nucleotides not matched to a gene: 7. CDR3 sequence reads: CASSGSSGGIYEQYF. The CDR3 coding sequence is TGCGCCAGCAGCGGATCTAGCGGGGGAATCTACGAGCAGTACTTC.

This clonotype has at least ten counts. The V and J genes are TRBV20-1 and TRBJ1-1; a possible D gene is TRBD1 (5 bases). Germline lookup yields CDR1 DFQATT and CDR2 SNEGSKA (reference sequence). Trimming left V 1 base short and J 0 bases short, with 9 bases between. This CDR3 comprises 14 residues. CDR3 bases: TGCAGTGCTAGAGGGGGCTTCATGAACACTGAAGCTTTCTTT. Translation gives CSARGGFMNTEAFF.

This clonotype was seen repeatedly, ten times or more. The genes are TRBV27 and TRBJ2-7, with 7 bases lining up with TRBD1. CDR1 and CDR2 from the germline V gene are MNHEY and SMNVEV (reference sequence). The ends lost 2 bases at V and 5 bases at J; junction bases unmatched: 3. CDR3 length: 13 residues. The chain's CDR3 is CASSLNRGHEQYF. The CDR3 DNA reads as TGTGCCAGCAGTTTAAACAGGGGCCACGAGCAGTACTTC.

This clonotype appeared many times. The rearrangement uses TRBV5-1 and TRBJ1-1; D not resolved. The CDR3 is 13 residues long. Trimming took 4 bases from V and 1 from J, leaving 8 bases between them. CDR1 and CDR2 (germline): SGHRS, YFSETQ. CDR3 amino acids: CASSPRRNTEAFF. The CDR3, as DNA: TGCGCCAGCAGCCCAAGAAGGAACACTGAAGCTTTCTTT.

This clonotype was seen ten or more times. V gene TRBV5-1 combines with J gene TRBJ2-5, with D perhaps matching TRBD2 (5 bases). This CDR3 is 14 amino acids long. V dropped 2 bases and J dropped 2 bases, with 10 bases sitting between them. In germline, CDR1 is SGHRS, CDR2 YFSETQ. CDR3 in DNA: TGCGCCAGCAGCTTCGGGATCCGGCAAGAGACCCAGTACTTC. This translates into CASSFGIRQETQYF.

This clonotype was counted at least ten times. The genes are TRBV28 and TRBJ2-7; 9 positions agree with TRBD2. The length of the CDR3 is 20 residues. V trimming: 1 base; J trimming: 2 bases; junction bases outside the gene matches: 18. CDR1 is MDHEN, CDR2 SYDVKM, per germline. The CDR3 spells CASSLYYNIGREGHPYEQYF. The CDR3 DNA follows: TGTGCCAGCAGTTTATATTACAATATAGGGCGGGAGGGCCACCCCTACGAGCAGTACTTC.

In this sample, this clonotype turned up many times. The chain carries TRBV11-3 and TRBJ2-1, with 8 bases that match TRBD2. This CDR3 region has 14 residues. Trimming cost V 5 bases and J 9 bases; bases outside gene matches: 9. Germline V gene sequence: CDR1 SGHNT, CDR2 YENEEA. The CDR3 DNA is TGTGCCAGCAGCAGAAGGACTAGCCCCAGTGAGCAGTTCTTC. The encoded protein is CASSRRTSPSEQFF.

This clonotype came up many times. The chain recombines TRBV6-5 with TRBJ2-2; 12 bases agree with TRBD2. The junction had 7 bases not matched to a gene; V was cut back by 8 bases and J by 3 bases. The germline CDR1 and CDR2 sequences are MNHEY and SVGAGI. CDR3 length: 16 amino acids. The CDR3 reads CASVGLAGTYTGELFF. The CDR3 coding sequence is TGTGCCAGCGTAGGACTAGCGGGAACCTACACCGGGGAGCTGTTTTTT.

Only a few counts were recorded for this clonotype. CDR3 amino acids: CASSLGRTNYNEQFF. In nucleotides, the CDR3 is TGCGCCAGCAGCTTGGGTCGGACAAACTACAATGAGCAGTTCTTC. The V and J genes are TRBV5-1 and TRBJ2-1, with D perhaps TRBD1 (5 bases). The CDR3 loop spans 15 amino acids. V was cut by 0 bases and J by 3 bases, with 10 bases left in between. CDR1 SGHRS and CDR2 YFSETQ come from the germline V gene.

This clonotype was found many times. The chain carries TRBV3-1 and TRBJ2-1; D is perhaps TRBD2 (5 bases). CDR3 size: 14 residues. V lost 0 bases to trimming and J lost 9 bases, with 12 bases between them. Germline V lookup: CDR1 LGHDT, CDR2 YNNKEL (reference sequence). This CDR3 is CASSQERGRSEQFF. The CDR3, as DNA: TGTGCCAGCAGCCAAGAGCGAGGGCGGAGTGAGCAGTTCTTC.

This clonotype has ten or more counts. The rearrangement joins TRBV6-6 to TRBJ1-3; D not resolved. The CDR3 covers 14 residues. Trimming removed 5 bases at V and 0 bases at J, with 8 bases between. Per the germline V gene, CDR1 is MNHNY and CDR2 is SVGAGI (reference sequence). The CDR3 is CASSEGYSGNTIYF. CDR3 nucleotide sequence: TGTGCCAGCAGTGAGGGTTACTCTGGAAACACCATATATTTT.

This clonotype was seen ten or more times. The chain uses TRBV28 and TRBJ2-7, with a tentative D call TRBD2 (6 bases). V was cut by 10 bases and J by 4 bases, with 17 bases left in between. Germline V lookup: CDR1 MDHEN, CDR2 SYDVKM. The CDR3 is 13 amino acids. CDR3 protein: CATRGDSLYEQYF. CDR3 in DNA: TGTGCCACTCGTGGGGACTCGTTATACGAGCAGTACTTC.

This clonotype appeared many times. The chain recombines TRBV28 with TRBJ2-3; maybe TRBD1 (6 bases). The length of the CDR3 is 12 residues. V lost 5 bases, J lost 8 bases, and 11 bases lay in between. The V gene's germline CDR1 is MDHEN and CDR2 SYDVKM. The CDR3 DNA reads as TGTGCCAGCAGTCTCAGAGGGGGTACGCAGTATTTT. Its translation is CASSLRGGTQYF. Drawing the rest from reference TRBV28 and TRBJ2-3, the complete variable domain is DVKVTQSSRYLVKRTGEKVFLECVQDMDHENMFWYRQDPGLGLRLIYFSYDVKMKEKGDIPEGYSVSREKKERFSLILESASTNQTSMYLCASSLRGGTQYFGPGTRLTVL.

This clonotype was found many times. The J gene is TRBJ1-1, the V gene TRBV28; TRBD1 is a possible D gene (5 bases). Germline-derived CDR1 and CDR2 are MDHEN and SYDVKM. Trimming removed 2 bases from V and 5 bases from J, with 15 bases in between. The CDR3 contains 15 residues. Written as DNA, the CDR3 is TGTGCCAGCAGTTTAGCCAGGGCTGATAGGACTGAAGCTTTCTTT. Translating it yields CASSLARADRTEAFF.

The chain is built from TRBV5-6 and TRBJ2-1; D is uncertain. Trimming took off 8 bases at V and 13 bases at J, with 16 bases between the two ends. From germline, CDR1 is SGHDT and CDR2 YYEEEE. The length of the CDR3 is 11 residues. The CDR3 region is CASSRTRSQFF. The CDR3 nucleotides read TGTGCCAGTAGCCGCACCAGGTCCCAGTTCTTC.

This clonotype came up many times. V usage is TRBV29-1 and J usage is TRBJ2-5, with 9 bases matching TRBD2. V lost 4 bases, J lost 4 bases, and 4 bases stayed unmatched. The CDR3 has 13 residues. CDR1 SQVTM and CDR2 ANQGSEA come from the germline V gene. CDR3 amino acids: CSVGIAGAETQYF. The CDR3 DNA follows: TGCAGCGTTGGAATAGCGGGAGCAGAGACCCAGTACTTC.

This clonotype was picked up many times. This sequence joins TRBV4-1 and TRBJ2-3; tentative D call: TRBD2 (5 bases). V lost 2 bases and J lost 4, with 16 bases in between. Looked up from germline, CDR1 is MGHRA and CDR2 is YSYEKL. This CDR3 is built from 16 residues. The CDR3 here is CASSQFQRAGPDTQYF. DNA for the CDR3: TGCGCCAGCAGCCAATTCCAGCGTGCGGGCCCAGATACGCAGTATTTT.

This clonotype was seen repeatedly, ten times or more. The DNA of the CDR3 is TGCGCCAGCAGCTTGGGTCCTAGCGGGAATGGGAATGAGCAGTTCTTC. The encoded protein is CASSLGPSGNGNEQFF. The J gene is TRBJ2-1, the V gene TRBV5-1; 9 bases are a match to TRBD2. Germline CDR1 and CDR2: SGHRS and YFSETQ. The CDR3 has 16 residues. The J segment lost 7 bases and the V segment lost 0 bases, leaving 8 bases of the junction unmatched.

In its sample, this clonotype was seen many times. The chain joins TRBV30 to TRBJ2-1; D is tentatively TRBD1 or TRBD2 (5 bases each). Per the germline V gene, CDR1 is GTSNPN and CDR2 is SVGIG (reference sequence). V gave up 4 bases and J gave up 9 bases, with 10 bases separating them. This CDR3 comprises 11 residues. The CDR3 sequence: CAWTGTGEQFF. The DNA of the CDR3 is TGTGCCTGGACCGGGACCGGTGAGCAGTTCTTC.

Worth noting for this clonotype: A much larger clone lies a single base off, so this may be a read error. The V and J genes are TRBV10-2 and TRBJ1-2, with D hard to call. V lost 4 bases and J lost 3, with 12 bases in between. Per the germline V gene, CDR1 is WSHSY and CDR2 is SAAADI. The CDR3 runs 14 residues. The CDR3 region has the DNA TGCGCCAGCAGTGGGGCAGAAGAAGACTATGGCTACACCTTC. Its protein product is CASSGAEEDYGYTF.

This clonotype came up many times. The V gene is TRBV2, the J gene TRBJ2-3; D not resolved. This CDR3 is built from 11 residues. Germline-derived CDR1 and CDR2 are SNHLY and FYNNEI. Trimming removed 6 bases at V and 4 bases at J, with 5 bases between. CDR3 sequence (DNA): TGTGCCAGCAGATGGGCAGATACGCAGTATTTT. Amino acids: CASRWADTQYF. Based on the CDR3 plus reference TRBV2 and TRBJ2-3, the full variable domain is EPEVTQTPSHQVTQMGQEVILRCVPISNHLYFYWYRQILGQKVEFLVSFYNNEISEKSEIFDDQFSVERPDGSNFTLKIRSTKLEDSAMYFCASRWADTQYFGPGTRLTVL.

This clonotype was counted many times. The chain couples TRBV9 to TRBJ2-3; D is ambiguous. Trimming removed 1 base at V and 5 bases at J, with 5 bases between. There are 12 residues in the CDR3. CDR1 and CDR2 from the germline V gene are SGDLS and YYNGEE. The CDR3: CASSVYGDTQYF. The CDR3 DNA is TGTGCCAGCAGCGTATATGGAGATACGCAGTATTTT.

V and J are TRBV7-9 and TRBJ2-4, with D maybe TRBD1 (6 bases). This CDR3 is 13 amino acids long. Trimming removed 6 bases at V and 7 bases at J, with 13 bases between. Germline V gives CDR1 SEHNR, CDR2 FQNEAQ (reference sequence). The CDR3, as DNA: TGTGCCAGCAGGTCGACAGGTTCGAACATTCAGTACTTC. As protein: CASRSTGSNIQYF.

This clonotype was observed at least ten times. The chain couples TRBV6-2 or TRBV6-3 to TRBJ2-4; D is possibly TRBD2 (6 bases). The CDR3 covers 14 residues. V was shortened by 5 bases and J by 9 bases, with 17 bases between the two germline ends. Per the germline V gene, CDR1 is MNHEY and CDR2 is SVGEGT. CDR3 residues: CASSRSGEEGIQYF. The CDR3 DNA reads TGTGCCAGCAGTCGGTCGGGAGAGGAGGGCATTCAGTACTTC.